These 20 T cell receptor beta chains came from one sample sequenced in a study of shared clonotypes between healthy human individuals. Sequencing used immunoSEQ multiplex PCR; TCRdb keeps in-frame clones, though not all of them. In the table there are under 600,000 clones, approximately 97% of which are singletons. The source material was naive CD4+ T cells sorted from blood. Noted subset: CD45RA+ positively selected. The receptors come from a woman in her 30s in good health.

The DNA for the CDR3 is TGTGCCTGCTCGAAGGGGGGCCGGAATGAGCAGTTCTTC. Translation gives CACSKGGRNEQFF. The chain joins TRBV30 to TRBJ2-1, with D perhaps being TRBD1 or TRBD2 (6 bases each). The CDR3 extends over 13 amino acids. The V end lost 6 bases, the J end lost 7 bases, and 16 bases lay between the germline ends. Germline CDR1 is GTSNPN and CDR2 is SVGIG (reference sequence). The variable domain in full, completed from reference TRBV30 and TRBJ2-1, reads SQTIHQWPATLVQPVGSPLSLECTVEGTSNPNLYWYRQAAGRGLQLLFYSVGIGQISSEVPQNLSASRPQDRQFILSSKKLLLSDSGFYLCACSKGGRNEQFFGPGTRLTVL.

V gene TRBV5-1 combines with J gene TRBJ2-7; 11 nucleotides match TRBD1. V lost 4 bases, J lost 2 bases, and 5 bases stayed unmatched. This CDR3 has 15 residues. Germline V lookup: CDR1 SGHRS, CDR2 YFSETQ. In DNA form, the CDR3 reads TGCGCCAGCAGCAGACGGGGACAGGGGGCCTACGAGCAGTACTTC. This translates into CASSRRGQGAYEQYF.

The chain carries TRBV28 and TRBJ2-7; 7 bases fit TRBD2. Per germline, CDR1 MDHEN and CDR2 SYDVKM. This CDR3 region has 14 residues. Trimming at V came to 7 bases and at J to 2 bases, leaving 8 bases not matched to a gene. CDR3 coding DNA: TGTGCCAGCAACATCGGGGGGAGGGCCTACGAGCAGTACTTC. Translated, it gives CASNIGGRAYEQYF.

In its sample, this clone was seen once. The rearrangement joins TRBV14 to TRBJ2-7, with D perhaps given as TRBD1 or TRBD2 (5 bases each). This CDR3 is built from 15 residues. Trimming cost V 2 bases and J 0 bases, with 11 bases left between them. Looked up from germline, CDR1 is SGHDN and CDR2 is FVKESK. The chain's CDR3 is CASSQTKGSSYEQYF. CDR3 sequence (DNA): TGTGCCAGCAGCCAAACCAAGGGGAGCTCCTACGAGCAGTACTTC.

The chain recombines TRBV18 with TRBJ2-1, with 10 bases that match TRBD2. Germline loops: CDR1 KGHSH, CDR2 LQKENI. The V and J ends lost 2 bases and 10 bases, in that order; junction bases with no gene match: 8. CDR3 length equals 15 residues. CDR3 residues: CASSPLLAGVREQFF. The CDR3 nucleotides are TGTGCCAGCTCACCATTGCTAGCGGGAGTTAGGGAGCAGTTCTTC.

The chain carries TRBV28 and TRBJ1-2; D possibly corresponds to TRBD1 (5 bases). The CDR3 runs 14 residues. Trimming stripped 4 bases from V and 6 bases from J, with 15 bases between. Germline CDR1 is MDHEN and CDR2 is SYDVKM. CDR3 in amino acids: CASSSGGTSNGYTF. The CDR3 bases are TGTGCCAGCAGTTCCGGGGGGACTTCCAATGGCTACACCTTC.

V and J are TRBV2 and TRBJ1-5; D is undetermined. The CDR3 is 13 amino acids. Germline V gene sequence: CDR1 SNHLY, CDR2 FYNNEI. V was trimmed by 7 bases and J by 4 bases, leaving 11 bases between them. The CDR3 protein is CASKGQTNQPQHF. The CDR3 nucleotides read TGTGCCAGCAAGGGTCAGACAAATCAGCCCCAGCATTTT.

J is TRBJ1-2 and V is TRBV7-9; no clear D. Deletions cut 3 bases from V and 6 bases from J, with 11 bases between. From germline, CDR1 is SEHNR and CDR2 FQNEAQ (reference sequence). This CDR3 is built from 13 residues. CDR3 sequence: CASSFWGENGYTF. CDR3 in DNA: TGTGCCAGCAGCTTCTGGGGAGAGAATGGCTACACCTTC.

V gene TRBV12-5 combines with J gene TRBJ2-1; D unresolved. This CDR3 has 12 residues. The germline V gene encodes CDR1 LGHNT and CDR2 FRNRAP. Trimming shortened V by 2 bases and J by 5 bases, and 4 bases separated the two germline ends. In DNA, the CDR3 is TGTGCTAGTGGTTTGCAGAACAATGAGCAGTTCTTC. Translating gives CASGLQNNEQFF.

The gene calls are TRBV11-2 and TRBJ2-3; D is unclear. V was shortened by 3 bases and J by 0 bases, with 10 bases between the two germline ends. The CDR3 consists of 15 residues. CDR1 and CDR2 from the germline V gene are SGHAT and FQNNGV. CDR3 coding DNA: TGTGCCAGCAGCTTGGGCGGAATTAGCACAGATACGCAGTATTTT. Amino acids: CASSLGGISTDTQYF.

The V gene is TRBV5-1, the J gene TRBJ2-1; 9 bases line up with TRBD2. With 3 bases clipped from V and 0 bases from J, the junction kept 7 bases outside the gene matches. CDR1 and CDR2 (germline): SGHRS, YFSETQ. CDR3 length: 17 amino acids. The CDR3 region is CASSWAGGLSSYNEQFF. The CDR3 DNA reads TGCGCCAGCAGCTGGGCGGGAGGGCTAAGCTCCTACAATGAGCAGTTCTTC.

V gene TRBV5-1 combines with J gene TRBJ2-3, with 11 bases that match TRBD2. Germline lookup yields CDR1 SGHRS and CDR2 YFSETQ. With 4 bases clipped from V and 6 bases from J, the junction kept 7 bases outside the gene matches. The CDR3 has 15 amino acids. The CDR3: CASSPGTSGRDTQYF. The DNA for the CDR3 is TGCGCCAGCAGCCCCGGGACTAGCGGCAGGGATACGCAGTATTTT.

About this clone: This sample includes further DNA sequences coding for the same CDR3. V and J are TRBV18 and TRBJ2-7; 8 bases match TRBD1. The CDR3 has 14 amino acids. The J segment lost 4 bases and the V segment lost 2 bases, leaving 4 bases of the junction unmatched. Germline-derived CDR1 and CDR2 are KGHSH and LQKENI. This CDR3 reads CASSPGQGLYEQYF. In DNA, the CDR3 is TGTGCCAGCTCACCAGGACAGGGTTTGTACGAGCAGTACTTC.

This rearrangement joins TRBV7-8 to TRBJ2-7, with 13 bases identical to TRBD2. V lost 5 bases, J lost 7 bases, and 8 bases stayed unmatched. The CDR3 extends over 15 amino acids. The germline gives CDR1 SGHVS, CDR2 FQNEAQ. CDR3 DNA sequence: TGTGCCAGCAGCACCAGGACTAGCGGGAGTGGTGAGCAGTACTTC. It translates to CASSTRTSGSGEQYF. The variable domain in full, completed from reference TRBV7-8 and TRBJ2-7, reads GAGVSQSPRYKVAKRGQDVALRCDPISGHVSLFWYQQALGQGPEFLTYFQNEAQLDKSGLPSDRFFAERPEGSVSTLKIQRTQQEDSAVYLCASSTRTSGSGEQYFGPGTRLTVT.

The chain joins TRBV7-3 to TRBJ2-2; possibly TRBD1 for D (5 bases). The CDR3 covers 16 residues. CDR1 SGHTA and CDR2 FQGTGA come from the germline V gene. Trimming removed 5 bases from V and 4 bases from J, with 17 bases in between. CDR3 nucleotides: TGTGCCAGCAGCCCAATTGTAGGGGCGGTCACCGGGGAGCTGTTTTTT. Its protein is CASSPIVGAVTGELFF.

This chain links TRBV10-3 with TRBJ2-7, with no clear D. CDR1 and CDR2 from the germline V gene are ENHRY and SYGVKD. V was trimmed by 4 bases and J by 3 bases, leaving 10 bases between them. The CDR3 is 13 residues long. The CDR3 DNA reads TGTGCCATCAGTGTCGGGCAGCGCTACGAGCAGTACTTC. This encodes CAISVGQRYEQYF.

The genes are TRBV5-1 and TRBJ1-2; D is perhaps TRBD1 (6 bases). The CDR3 is 14 amino acids. Trimming stripped 0 bases from V and 8 bases from J, with 14 bases between. CDR1 is SGHRS and CDR2 is YFSETQ in the germline V gene. The CDR3 loop is CASSLASGVDGYTF. DNA for the CDR3: TGCGCCAGCAGCTTGGCTTCAGGGGTGGACGGCTACACCTTC. The whole variable domain, filled in from reference TRBV5-1 and TRBJ1-2, reads KAGVTQTPRYLIKTRGQQVTLSCSPISGHRSVSWYQQTPGQGLQFLFEYFSETQRNKGNFPGRFSGRQFSNSRSEMNVSTLELGDSALYLCASSLASGVDGYTFGSGTRLTVV.

The chain uses TRBV28 and TRBJ1-5; 7 positions agree with TRBD1. V lost 5 bases, J lost 3 bases, and 7 bases stayed unmatched. CDR3 length: 15 residues. The V gene's germline CDR1 is MDHEN and CDR2 SYDVKM. The CDR3 DNA reads TGTGCCAGCAGTCGACTCGACAGGGACAATCAGCCCCAGCATTTT. Its protein is CASSRLDRDNQPQHF.

The V call is TRBV10-2, the J call TRBJ1-2, with 9 positions matching TRBD1. Germline V gene data show CDR1 as WSHSY and CDR2 as SAAADI. V shed 4 bases and J 4 bases; nucleotides not matched to a gene: 1. The CDR3 extends over 13 amino acids. CDR3 bases: TGCGCCAGCAGTGTACAGGGGGCCTATGGCTACACCTTC. Translating it yields CASSVQGAYGYTF.

This sequence joins TRBV6-5 and TRBJ2-7; the D is unclear. CDR1 is MNHEY, CDR2 SVGAGI, per germline. The CDR3 spans 15 residues. The V end lost 0 bases, the J end lost 0 bases, and 9 bases lay between the germline ends. Written as DNA, the CDR3 is TGTGCCAGCAGTTACTCTTCGGCGAGCTCCTACGAGCAGTACTTC. Amino acids: CASSYSSASSYEQYF.